The 15 T cell receptor beta chains reported below all come from one sample, sequenced in a study of blood T cell repertoires in COVID-19. Clones were sequenced by immunoSEQ multiplex PCR, and TCRdb holds only the in-frame ones, with some missing. Among approximately 280,000 clones, roughly 89% were seen once, and the ten largest hold roughly 2.3%. What was sequenced was peripheral blood. The receptor set was obtained from a man in his fifties or sixties with acute or convalescent COVID-19.

The chain recombines TRBV30 with TRBJ1-1, with D unclear. Trimming cost V 5 bases and J 6 bases, with 13 bases left between them. Looked up from germline, CDR1 is GTSNPN and CDR2 is SVGIG (reference sequence). The CDR3 is 12 amino acids. Here the CDR3 reads CAWGVGRSEAFF. The CDR3 DNA is TGTGCCTGGGGGGTTGGGCGATCTGAAGCTTTCTTT. Supplemented by reference TRBV30 and TRBJ1-1, the full variable domain reads SQTIHQWPATLVQPVGSPLSLECTVEGTSNPNLYWYRQAAGRGLQLLFYSVGIGQISSEVPQNLSASRPQDRQFILSSKKLLLSDSGFYLCAWGVGRSEAFFGQGTRLTVV.

The CDR3 region has the DNA TGTGCCAGCAGTATTAGCGGGGGGGAGACAGATACGCAGTATTTT. Translated: CASSISGGETDTQYF. The V gene is TRBV7-3, the J gene TRBJ2-3; 11 bases align to TRBD2. Trimming cost V 6 bases and J 3 bases; bases outside gene matches: 5. This CDR3 has 15 residues. Germline V gene lookup returns CDR1 SGHTA and CDR2 FQGTGA.

The chain is built from TRBV7-3 and TRBJ2-5; tentative D call: TRBD1 (5 bases). Trimming pared 3 bases from V and 7 bases from J, leaving 12 bases between. CDR1 SGHTA and CDR2 FQGTGA come from the germline V gene. This CDR3 is built from 13 residues. CDR3 in DNA: TGTGCCAGCAGCTTCCAGGGCCTCGGGACCCAGTACTTC. Its translation: CASSFQGLGTQYF.

This clone has just one count. This chain connects TRBV5-1 to TRBJ2-2; D gene uncertain. V lost 0 bases and J lost 6, with 9 bases in between. Germline loops: CDR1 SGHRS, CDR2 YFSETQ. This CDR3 is 14 amino acids long. The CDR3 loop is CASSLVGQPGELFF. CDR3 nucleotides: TGCGCCAGCAGCTTGGTTGGGCAACCCGGGGAGCTGTTTTTT.

The J gene is TRBJ1-6, the V gene TRBV5-4; D unresolved. The CDR3 has 14 residues. Germline assignment: CDR1 SGHNT and CDR2 YYREEE (reference sequence). Trimming left V 7 bases short and J 7 bases short, with 15 bases between. CDR3 loop: CASSSESPNSPLHF. CDR3 nucleotide sequence: TGTGCCAGCTCCTCCGAGAGCCCCAATTCACCCCTCCACTTT.

The chain couples TRBV30 to TRBJ2-1; 7 bases align to TRBD1. The ends lost 4 bases at V and 0 bases at J; junction bases unmatched: 3. CDR3 length equals 14 residues. Germline V gene lookup returns CDR1 GTSNPN and CDR2 SVGIG (reference sequence). In nucleotides, the CDR3 is TGTGCCTGGACCCCAGGGGGCTCCTACAATGAGCAGTTCTTC. Translating gives CAWTPGGSYNEQFF.

The rearrangement uses TRBV27 and TRBJ2-7; maybe TRBD1 (5 bases). This CDR3 contains 14 residues. Trimming stripped 5 bases from V and 0 bases from J, with 11 bases between. CDR1 MNHEY and CDR2 SMNVEV come from the germline V gene (reference sequence). The CDR3, as DNA: TGTGCCAGCAGTGGGGCAGGGCCCTCCTACGAGCAGTACTTC. Translated: CASSGAGPSYEQYF.

The chain joins TRBV10-3 to TRBJ2-2, with D maybe TRBD2 (6 bases). Germline V gene sequence: CDR1 ENHRY, CDR2 SYGVKD. V was pared by 10 bases and J by 1 base, with 13 bases between. The CDR3 runs 14 residues. CDR3 DNA: TGTGCCACCTGCGGGGAATTGAACACCGGGGAGCTGTTTTTT. This translates into CATCGELNTGELFF.

The rearrangement joins TRBV27 to TRBJ2-7; 10 bases map to TRBD2. The J segment lost 0 bases and the V segment lost 6 bases, leaving 8 bases of the junction unmatched. Germline CDR1 reads MNHEY; CDR2 reads SMNVEV (reference sequence). This CDR3 is built from 16 residues. CDR3 loop: CASSLLTSGLSYEQYF. The CDR3 DNA sequence: TGTGCCAGCAGCTTGCTGACTAGCGGGCTCTCCTACGAGCAGTACTTC.

The chain has TRBV18 and TRBJ2-7, with unresolved D. Looked up from germline, CDR1 is KGHSH and CDR2 is LQKENI. CDR3 length equals 14 residues. Trimming shortened V by 0 bases and J by 1 base, and 7 bases separated the two germline ends. CDR3 DNA: TGTGCCAGCTCACCACCGGCAACGTCCTACGAGCAGTACTTC. This encodes CASSPPATSYEQYF.

V gene TRBV27 combines with J gene TRBJ2-1; TRBD2 agrees at 9 bases. After removal of 6 bases from V and 9 bases from J, the junction contained 9 bases not matched to a gene. This CDR3 has 14 amino acids. Germline assignment: CDR1 MNHEY and CDR2 SMNVEV (reference sequence). The CDR3 loop reads CASRPSGGPGEQFF. CDR3 nucleotides: TGTGCCAGCAGGCCCAGCGGGGGGCCAGGTGAGCAGTTCTTC.

This chain uses TRBV18 with TRBJ2-3; tentatively, D is TRBD2 (7 bases). The germline gives CDR1 KGHSH, CDR2 LQKENI. V dropped 5 bases and J dropped 4 bases, with 19 bases sitting between them. The CDR3 contains 16 residues. The CDR3 here is CASSVRGPGGADTQYF. CDR3 DNA sequence: TGTGCCAGCTCAGTACGTGGCCCGGGGGGCGCAGATACGCAGTATTTT. Full variable domain (remainder filled in from reference TRBV18 and TRBJ2-3): NAGVMQNPRHLVRRRGQEARLRCSPMKGHSHVYWYRQLPEEGLKFMVYLQKENIIDESGMPKERFSAEFPKEGPSILRIQQVVRGDSAAYFCASSVRGPGGADTQYFGPGTRLTVL.

V and J are TRBV4-1 and TRBJ1-6; 7 bases agree with TRBD1. Trimming took 0 bases from V and 8 from J; bases not matched to a gene: 4. Germline V gene data show CDR1 as MGHRA and CDR2 as YSYEKL. This CDR3 is built from 15 residues. Here the CDR3 reads CASSQEEQGYSPLHF. CDR3 nucleotides: TGCGCCAGCAGCCAAGAGGAACAGGGGTATTCACCCCTCCACTTT.

This clone was observed once. V and J are TRBV5-1 and TRBJ2-1; 9 positions agree with TRBD2. Germline loops: CDR1 SGHRS, CDR2 YFSETQ. Trimming cost V 6 bases and J 9 bases; bases outside gene matches: 10. The CDR3 runs 14 residues. The CDR3 loop reads CASTAGGPNGEQFF. The CDR3 nucleotides are TGCGCCAGCACGGCGGGGGGGCCCAATGGTGAGCAGTTCTTC.

V gene TRBV2 combines with J gene TRBJ1-1, with D perhaps matching TRBD1 (5 bases). The ends were cut back, 7 bases at V and 1 base at J, with 10 bases in the middle. In germline, CDR1 is SNHLY, CDR2 FYNNEI. CDR3 size: 13 residues. The CDR3 here is CASNGHRNTEAFF. The DNA for the CDR3 is TGTGCCAGCAACGGACATAGGAACACTGAAGCTTTCTTT.